Below, one T cell receptor (beta chain) is given with its context. The antigen is not known. Unrecorded immune exposure was likely among donors, who were nominally healthy when sampled. The record originates from a study of cytomegalovirus exposure and HLA in healthy donors. Turning to the study itself: Approximately 81% of more than 300 genotyped donors fell in the Caucasian-associated ancestry cluster.

Looked up from germline, CDR1 is SGDLS and CDR2 is YYNGEE. The CDR3 covers 14 residues. V lost 4 bases, J lost 3 bases, and 5 bases stayed unmatched. General study findings and limits: The CMV antigen specificity of a few CMV-associated chains was confirmed through in vitro analysis. A later analysis found common viral pathogens apparently linked to several of the most significant clusters.

The PCR employed 60 Vbeta primers together with 13 Jbeta primers. Method: immunoSEQ multiplex PCR; TCRdb's copy keeps in-frame clones and lacks some. In total, the table holds tens of thousands of clones. The specimen sequenced was PBMCs. The V gene is TRBV9, the J gene TRBJ2-7, with 9 bases that match TRBD1. The TCR was taken from a man in his fifties in good health and CMV-seropositive. The CDR3 DNA sequence: TGTGCCAGCAGCATGGGACAGGGCCGCTACGAGCAGTACTTC. Translating gives CASSMGQGRYEQYF.